This T cell receptor (beta chain) emerged from a study of OX40 agonist ivuxolimab in advanced cancers. Across the whole study: As their treatment, patients were administered ivuxolimab, an agonistic anti-OX40 (CD134) antibody. Under the entry rules, prior anti-PD-1, anti-PD-L1 or anti-CTLA-4 therapy was allowed, and more than 35% had some.

This CDR3 has 15 amino acids. The germline CDR1 and CDR2 sequences are LNHNV and YYDKDF (reference sequence). The V end was cut by 1 base, the J end by 4 bases, with 11 bases between. Sequencing was performed with immunoSEQ multiplex PCR; in TCRdb, only in-frame clones are kept and a portion is missing. The data show 70,000 to 85,000 clones, roughly 90% seen once. This sequence joins TRBV15 and TRBJ2-1; possible D gene TRBD2, 6 bases. The sequence was collected from an adult with an advanced solid tumor such as melanoma, head and neck, liver or kidney cancer. The input for sequencing was CD4+ or CD8+ T cells sorted from blood, taken in a trial of the OX40 agonist ivuxolimab. This CDR3 reads CATSRASEWYNEQFF. The CDR3 bases are TGTGCCACCAGCAGAGCTAGCGAGTGGTACAATGAGCAGTTCTTC.